Listed below are T cell receptor beta chains from one sample, sequenced in a study of cytomegalovirus exposure and HLA in healthy donors. Measured with immunoSEQ multiplex PCR; TCRdb has only the in-frame clones, and not every one. This sample carries around 210,000 clones, with over 0.95% going to the ten biggest clones. What was sequenced was PBMCs. The receptors come from a girl aged 2-10 years in good health and CMV-seropositive. CDR3s include the opening cysteine and the closing phenylalanine or tryptophan. The D gene is left open where the match is weak.

D gene	V gene	J gene	CDR3 length	CDR3 DNA	CDR3 protein
TRBD2	TRBV7-2	TRBJ2-3	18	TGTGCCAGCAGCTTAGCCGGGAGGGCCGGGCGGGGCACAGATACGCAGTATTTT	CASSLAGRAGRGTDTQYF
TRBD2	TRBV5-1	TRBJ2-3	14	TGCGCCAGTCGGCTAGCGGATTCCACAGATACGCAGTATTTT	CASRLADSTDTQYF
TRBD2	TRBV7-2	TRBJ2-2	16	TGTGCCAGCAGCACAAGGACTAGCGGGATTGCCGGGGAGCTGTTTTTT	CASSTRTSGIAGELFF
.	TRBV19	TRBJ1-2	14	TGTGCCAGTAGTATGTCAGGGAACAACTATGGCTACACCTTC	CASSMSGNNYGYTF
.	TRBV5-1	TRBJ1-6	12	TGCGCCAGCAGCTTAACAGATTCACCCCTCCACTTT	CASSLTDSPLHF
.	TRBV5-1	TRBJ1-4	15	TGCGCCAGCAGCTTGGCCCTCGGGGGTAATGAAAAACTGTTTTTT	CASSLALGGNEKLFF
TRBD1	TRBV7-6	TRBJ2-7	15	TGTGCCAGCAGCTTAGCTGGGACAGGGGGCTACGAGCAGTACTTC	CASSLAGTGGYEQYF
TRBD1	TRBV6-5	TRBJ1-4	13	TGTGCCACCAGACAGGGCCATTATGAAAAACTGTTTTTT	CATRQGHYEKLFF
.	TRBV7-9	TRBJ2-1	15	TGTGCCAGCAGCCCGATCGCCGGGGGAGGAAATGAGCAGTTCTTC	CASSPIAGGGNEQFF
TRBD1	TRBV7-9	TRBJ2-7	15	TGTGCCAGCAGCTTAGGACACACAGGGGGCTACGAGCAGTACTTC	CASSLGHTGGYEQYF
.	TRBV6-5	TRBJ1-5	15	TGTGCCAGCAGTTACGGTAGGGGCCCTAATCAGCCCCAGCATTTT	CASSYGRGPNQPQHF
TRBD2	TRBV28	TRBJ2-1	15	TGTGCCAGCAGTCCACGGCAGCGGGGTTACAATGAGCAGTTCTTC	CASSPRQRGYNEQFF
.	TRBV15	TRBJ1-1	15	TGTGCCACCAGCCGAGGACAGACAATGAACACTGAAGCTTTCTTT	CATSRGQTMNTEAFF
.	TRBV7-2	TRBJ2-7	15	TGTGCCAGCAGCTTAGCGCCAGCGGGTGGATACGAGCAGTACTTC	CASSLAPAGGYEQYF
TRBD2	TRBV5-5	TRBJ2-1	15	TGTGCCAGCAGCCAACTAGCGGGAGTTGGAGATGAGCAGTTCTTC	CASSQLAGVGDEQFF
.	TRBV5-8	TRBJ1-1	15	TGTGCCAGCAGCTTGCGGGTCAGGGTTAACACTGAAGCTTTCTTT	CASSLRVRVNTEAFF
.	TRBV5-6	TRBJ2-1	14	TGTGCCAGCAGCTTGGAGGACAGATACAATGAGCAGTTCTTC	CASSLEDRYNEQFF
TRBD2	TRBV28	TRBJ2-5	15	TGTGCCAGCACCTGGGGGGGAGCGGGAGGGGAGACCCAGTACTTC	CASTWGGAGGETQYF
.	TRBV28	TRBJ1-3	16	TGTGCCAGCACCCCTCCAGGGATACCCTCTGGAAACACCATATATTTT	CASTPPGIPSGNTIYF
TRBD1	TRBV7-2	TRBJ2-3	14	TGTGCCAGCAGCCCAAAGACAGGGCGGGATACGCAGTATTTT	CASSPKTGRDTQYF
TRBD1	TRBV29-1	TRBJ2-3	15	TGCAGCGTTGAACCCGGGACAGGGGTTATGGATACGCAGTATTTT	CSVEPGTGVMDTQYF
TRBD1	TRBV11-3	TRBJ2-5	13	TGTGCCAGCAGCTTTCGACAGGGGGAGACCCAGTACTTC	CASSFRQGETQYF
.	TRBV6-5	TRBJ2-7	15	TGTGCCAGCAGTCCACCCGGAGGGCAGCCGAACGAGCAGTACTTC	CASSPPGGQPNEQYF
TRBD1	TRBV28	TRBJ2-2	16	TGTGCCAGCAGTCGGGGATGGACAGGGGCGGCCGGGGAGCTGCTTTTT	CASSRGWTGAAGELLF
TRBD1	TRBV11-2	TRBJ1-2	15	TGTGCCAGCAGCTTATACAGGGGACCGAACTATGGCTACACCTTC	CASSLYRGPNYGYTF
.	TRBV5-8	TRBJ2-3	16	TGTGCCAGCAGCTTGATGGGGGCCCTAAGCACAGATACGCAGTATTTT	CASSLMGALSTDTQYF
TRBD2	TRBV30	TRBJ2-3	16	TGTGCCTGGAGTCCCCCCCGGGGGGGCAGGGCAGATACGCAGTATTTT	CAWSPPRGGRADTQYF
TRBD1	TRBV30	TRBJ2-3	15	TGTGCCTGGAGCGAGGGGACAGGTCGCACAGATACGCAGTATTTT	CAWSEGTGRTDTQYF
.	TRBV6-1	TRBJ2-1	13	TGTGCCAGCAGTGAGAGTTGGGCTCATGAGCAGTTCTTC	CASSESWAHEQFF
TRBD1	TRBV19	TRBJ1-1	14	TGTGCCAGTAGTAATAGGGGGCGGAACACTGAAGCTTTCTTT	CASSNRGRNTEAFF
TRBD1	TRBV5-1	TRBJ2-7	14	TGCGCCAGCAGCATCGGGACAGATCCTTACGAGCAGTACTTC	CASSIGTDPYEQYF
.	TRBV10-3	TRBJ1-1	15	TGTGCCATCAGTGGTCAGGTGGGCACGAACACTGAAGCTTTCTTT	CAISGQVGTNTEAFF
.	TRBV21-1	TRBJ1-5	19	TGTGCCAGCAGCAAAGATGGGACAGGGGCCCCTTATAGCAATCAGCCCCAGCATTTT	CASSKDGTGAPYSNQPQHF
TRBD1	TRBV7-9	TRBJ1-2	18	TGTGCCAGCAGGCCACAGGGGTGGGAGAGGAACGTCAGGTATGGCTACACCTTC	CASRPQGWERNVRYGYTF
TRBD1	TRBV5-4	TRBJ2-5	16	TGTGCCAGCAGCTTCCCGGGGGGGACAGGGGCGAGGGAGCAGTACTTC	CASSFPGGTGAREQYF
TRBD1	TRBV4-2	TRBJ1-5	14	TGTGCCAGCAGCTCACAGGGGGCCAATCAGCCCCAGCATTTT	CASSSQGANQPQHF
.	TRBV29-1	TRBJ2-1	18	TGCAGCGTTGAGGGGACTTCCGAGGTACCTAGCTCCTACAATGAGCAGTTCTTC	CSVEGTSEVPSSYNEQFF
TRBD1	TRBV30	TRBJ2-7	13	TGTGCCTGGGGGCAGGGGGTTTCCTACGAGCAGTACTTC	CAWGQGVSYEQYF
TRBD1	TRBV6-5	TRBJ1-1	13	TGTGCCAGCAGTTACGGGACAGCCACTGAAGCTTTCTTT	CASSYGTATEAFF
TRBD1	TRBV5-5	TRBJ2-3	16	TGTGCCAGCAGCTTCAACCTACAGGGGTCGACAGATACGCAGTATTTT	CASSFNLQGSTDTQYF
TRBD2	TRBV15	TRBJ2-1	18	TGTGCCACCAGCACCCTCCGATGGTCTAGCGGGAGGGGGAATGAGCAGTTCTTC	CATSTLRWSSGRGNEQFF
.	TRBV11-2	TRBJ1-3	15	TGTGCCAGCAGCCAAGGGCGGGCGGCTGGAAACACCATATATTTT	CASSQGRAAGNTIYF
.	TRBV9	TRBJ2-3	17	TGTGCCAGCAGCGGATCAAAGGAGGACCAGGTAGGAGGTACGCAGTATTTT	CASSGSKEDQVGGTQYF
.	TRBV6-6	TRBJ1-1	13	TGTGCCAGCAGTTACACCGCGTTGGCTGAAGCTTTCTTT	CASSYTALAEAFF
.	TRBV5-8	TRBJ1-1	16	TGTGCCAGCAGCTTGGACAGGGCATGGACTCGGACTGAAGCTTTCTTT	CASSLDRAWTRTEAFF
TRBD2	TRBV28	TRBJ2-7	15	TGTGCCAGCAGTTCGATAGCGGGAGGAGGTTACGAGCAGTACTTC	CASSSIAGGGYEQYF
TRBD2	TRBV19	TRBJ2-7	15	TGTGCCAGTAGTATATTGAGTGACGGGGGGTCTGAGCAGTACTTC	CASSILSDGGSEQYF
TRBD2	TRBV30	TRBJ2-3	16	TGTGCTCGCGGGAGGGGGGGAATATTTGGCACAGATACGCAGTATTTT	CARGRGGIFGTDTQYF
.	TRBV28	TRBJ1-5	14	TGTGCCAGCAGTATAGGAGGGGACTATCAGCCCCAGCATTTT	CASSIGGDYQPQHF
TRBD1	TRBV11-2	TRBJ1-2	14	TGTGCCAGCAGCATAGACAGGGGAATCTATGGCTACACCTTC	CASSIDRGIYGYTF
.	TRBV18	TRBJ2-6	17	TGTGCCAGCTCACCACCGTCAAGGGGGTCTGGGGCCAACGTCCTGACTTTC	CASSPPSRGSGANVLTF
.	TRBV4-1	TRBJ1-5	13	TGCGCCAGCAGCCAAGACCCCGGTCAGCCCCAGCATTTT	CASSQDPGQPQHF
.	TRBV27	TRBJ2-1	16	TGTGCCAGCAGCCCGATCCCTACGAGGGAGGTCAATGAGCAGTTCTTC	CASSPIPTREVNEQFF
TRBD1	TRBV2	TRBJ1-1	15	TGTGCCAGCATAAGGGGGGCAGGGGGGCCTCTTGAAGCTTTCTTT	CASIRGAGGPLEAFF
.	TRBV19	TRBJ2-7	12	TGTGCCACCTCCCCCTGGGGCGACGAGCAGTACTTC	CATSPWGDEQYF
.	TRBV12-5	TRBJ1-1	14	TGTGCTAGTCGTCCAGCGCTGGGGCACACTGAAGCTTTCTTT	CASRPALGHTEAFF
.	TRBV28	TRBJ2-1	11	TGTGCCAGCACCACGGTATCTGAGCAGTTCTTC	CASTTVSEQFF